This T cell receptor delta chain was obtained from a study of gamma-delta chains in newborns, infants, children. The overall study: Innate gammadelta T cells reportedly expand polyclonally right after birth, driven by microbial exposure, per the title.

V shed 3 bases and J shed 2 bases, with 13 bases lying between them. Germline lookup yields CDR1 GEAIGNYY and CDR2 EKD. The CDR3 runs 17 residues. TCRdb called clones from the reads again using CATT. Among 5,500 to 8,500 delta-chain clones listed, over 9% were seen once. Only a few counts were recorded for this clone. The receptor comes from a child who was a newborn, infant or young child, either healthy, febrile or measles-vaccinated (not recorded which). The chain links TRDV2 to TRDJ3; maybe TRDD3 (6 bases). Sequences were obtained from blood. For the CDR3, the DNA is TGTGCCTGTGACCCTGTACTGGGCCCCTGGGACACCCGACAGATGTTTTTC. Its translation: CACDPVLGPWDTRQMFF.